The 8 T cell receptor beta chains below come from one sample, sequenced in a study of shared clonotypes between healthy human individuals. TCRdb keeps only in-frame clones here, not all; method: immunoSEQ multiplex PCR. Of about 2.1 million clones in the sample, approximately 94% were seen once. CD8 cells regarded as naive lacked CD45RO, were positively chosen for CCR7, and omitted terminally differentiated effector memory CD45RA+ cells. Sequencing was performed on naive CD8+ T cells from PBMCs. These receptors were taken from a man in his late teens or twenties in good health. Some clones in this sample may be carry-over from other donors' samples.

V and J are TRBV30 and TRBJ1-2, with D perhaps TRBD1 (5 bases). Germline V CDR1 and CDR2: GTSNPN, SVGIG (reference sequence). The CDR3 length is 12 residues. The ends were cut back, 1 base at V and 4 bases at J, with 7 bases in the middle. CDR3 in DNA: TGTGCCTGGAGTGAGGGGATCTATGGCTACACCTTC. It encodes CAWSEGIYGYTF. The full variable domain, in which reference TRBV30 and TRBJ1-2 provide the parts outside the CDR3, is SQTIHQWPATLVQPVGSPLSLECTVEGTSNPNLYWYRQAAGRGLQLLFYSVGIGQISSEVPQNLSASRPQDRQFILSSKKLLLSDSGFYLCAWSEGIYGYTFGSGTRLTVV.

V gene TRBV5-6 combines with J gene TRBJ2-2; TRBD1 is a possible D gene (6 bases). The V end was cut by 4 bases, the J end by 7 bases, with 14 bases between. In germline, CDR1 is SGHDT, CDR2 YYEEEE. CDR3 length: 14 residues. The DNA of the CDR3 is TGTGCCAGCAGCCTTGGACAGCTCAGCGGGGAGCTGTTTTTT. As protein: CASSLGQLSGELFF. Using reference TRBV5-6 and TRBJ2-2 for the parts outside the CDR3, the full variable domain is DAGVTQSPTHLIKTRGQQVTLRCSPKSGHDTVSWYQQALGQGPQFIFQYYEEEERQRGNFPDRFSGHQFPNYSSELNVNALLLGDSALYLCASSLGQLSGELFFGEGSRLTVL.

The rearrangement links TRBV5-1 to TRBJ1-2; a possible D gene is TRBD1 (6 bases). Germline CDR1 is SGHRS and CDR2 is YFSETQ. The CDR3 extends over 16 amino acids. V lost 0 bases and J lost 5, with 17 bases in between. CDR3 nucleotide sequence: TGCGCCAGCAGCTTGGAGAGGAGGGGAACAGGGTATGGCTACACCTTC. It is translated as CASSLERRGTGYGYTF.

This rearrangement joins TRBV13 to TRBJ1-2, with 8 nucleotides matching TRBD1. The ends lost 5 bases at V and 4 bases at J; junction bases unmatched: 6. CDR1 and CDR2 (germline): PRHDT, FYEKMQ (reference sequence). The CDR3 is made up of 14 amino acids. The CDR3 DNA sequence: TGTGCCAGCAGCCGACAGGGGTTCCTCTATGGCTACACCTTC. As protein: CASSRQGFLYGYTF.

This sequence joins TRBV28 and TRBJ2-5, with D uncertain. CDR1 and CDR2 from the germline V gene are MDHEN and SYDVKM. The V end lost 1 base, the J end lost 2 bases, and 11 bases lay between the germline ends. The CDR3 spans 15 residues. CDR3 sequence reads: CASSLFLGRQETQYF. Written as DNA, the CDR3 is TGTGCCAGCAGTTTATTCTTGGGCAGGCAAGAGACCCAGTACTTC.

V and J are TRBV19 and TRBJ2-7; 10 nucleotides agree with TRBD1. The germline V gene has CDR1 LNHDA and CDR2 SQIVND (reference sequence). V lost 4 bases and J lost 2; bases outside the gene matches: 8. The CDR3 extends over 16 amino acids. CDR3 in DNA: TGTGCCAGTAGTACCACGACAGGGGGCATTACCTACGAGCAGTACTTC. This translates into CASSTTTGGITYEQYF. Combining the CDR3 with reference TRBV19 and TRBJ2-7 gives the whole variable domain DGGITQSPKYLFRKEGQNVTLSCEQNLNHDAMYWYRQDPGQGLRLIYYSQIVNDFQKGDIAEGYSVSREKKESFPLTVTSAQKNPTAFYLCASSTTTGGITYEQYFGPGTRLTVT.

The rearrangement joins TRBV6-5 to TRBJ1-5; D may be TRBD1 (5 bases). Germline V gene lookup returns CDR1 MNHEY and CDR2 SVGAGI. There are 15 residues in the CDR3. V was cut by 6 bases and J by 4 bases, with 16 bases left in between. In DNA form, the CDR3 reads TGTGCCAGCAGCCTCACGCGGGGGGGAAATCAGCCCCAGCATTTT. It yields the protein CASSLTRGGNQPQHF.

This chain connects TRBV10-3 to TRBJ2-5; possibly TRBD2 for D (7 bases). This CDR3 region has 17 residues. Germline V lookup: CDR1 ENHRY, CDR2 SYGVKD. The V end was cut by 2 bases, the J end by 5 bases, with 21 bases between. DNA of the CDR3: TGTGCCATCAGTGAGCCCCATGGGGGGGGGACAAAGGAGACCCAGTACTTC. Translating it yields CAISEPHGGGTKETQYF.